This T cell receptor beta chain was documented in a study of blood T cell repertoires in COVID-19. Assay used: immunoSEQ multiplex PCR; TCRdb lists only in-frame clones, some missing. In the table there are fewer than 450,000 clones, approximately 85% of which are singletons. Germline V gene lookup returns CDR1 MNHEY and CDR2 SVGAGI. The CDR3 length is 15 residues. Deletions cut 6 bases from V and 7 bases from J, with 18 bases between. This clone was detected only a few times. The V gene is TRBV6-5, the J gene TRBJ1-4; D is undetermined. The TCR sequence derives from a woman aged 40 to 49 with acute COVID-19. The specimen sequenced was PBMCs or T cells enriched from blood (not recorded which). The CDR3: CASSQNGDSSEKLFF. DNA for the CDR3: TGTGCCAGCAGCCAAAACGGTGATTCATCTGAAAAACTGTTTTTT.